Listed below are T cell receptor beta chains from one sample, sequenced in a study of blood T cell repertoires in COVID-19. The protocol was immunoSEQ multiplex PCR, while the TCRdb copy is restricted to in-frame clones and leaves out a portion. The sample contains some 130,000 clones, approximately 90% of which appear only once. The sample consisted of peripheral blood. The receptors derive from a man aged 45-65 years with acute or convalescent COVID-19. The CDR3 runs from the conserved cysteine through the conserved F or W. D genes are given only for firm matches. Expanded clones are given a class, and other clones once, few, many or no size at all.

size: -; D: -; J: TRBJ1-5; V: TRBV27; CDR3: CASSFGPGGNQPQHF; DNA: TGTGCCAGCTCTTTCGGTCCCGGGGGCAATCAGCCCCAGCATTTT
size: -; D: TRBD1; J: TRBJ2-7; V: TRBV28; CDR3: CASRPSLPGQGTYEQYF; DNA: TGTGCCAGCAGACCTTCCTTACCGGGACAGGGCACCTACGAGCAGTACTTC
size: -; D: -; J: TRBJ1-2; V: TRBV6-5; CDR3: CATVGATGYTF; DNA: TGTGCCACCGTGGGGGCGACTGGCTACACCTTC
size: -; D: TRBD1; J: TRBJ1-3; V: TRBV9; CDR3: CASSGGDRAGNTIYF; DNA: TGTGCCAGCAGCGGAGGGGACAGGGCTGGAAACACCATATATTTT
size: -; D: -; J: TRBJ2-1; V: TRBV7-2; CDR3: CASSKIPGKQFF; DNA: TGTGCCAGCAGCAAGATTCCAGGGAAGCAGTTCTTC
size: -; D: -; J: TRBJ2-7; V: TRBV28; CDR3: CASSLRRGVEQYF; DNA: TGTGCCAGCAGTTTACGGAGGGGTGTCGAGCAGTACTTC
size: -; D: -; J: TRBJ2-1; V: TRBV6-6; CDR3: CASSRFILPTGNEQFF; DNA: TGTGCCAGCAGTCGATTTATACTCCCTACGGGCAATGAGCAGTTCTTC
size: -; D: -; J: TRBJ1-1; V: TRBV11-2; CDR3: CASSSKHTEAFF; DNA: TGTGCCAGCAGCTCTAAGCACACTGAAGCTTTCTTT
size: -; D: -; J: TRBJ1-1; V: TRBV3-1/TRBV3-2; CDR3: CASSQGVGTQF; DNA: TGTGCCAGCAGCCAAGGGGTGGGGACACAATTT
size: -; D: TRBD1; J: TRBJ1-5; V: TRBV15; CDR3: CATSRGGRGFNQPQHF; DNA: TGTGCCACCAGCAGAGGGGGCAGGGGGTTCAATCAGCCCCAGCATTTT
size: few; D: -; J: TRBJ1-3; V: TRBV3-1/TRBV3-2; CDR3: CASSQTGTWISGNTIYF; DNA: TGTGCCAGCAGCCAAACCGGGACATGGATCTCTGGAAACACCATATATTTT
size: -; D: TRBD1; J: TRBJ1-6; V: TRBV27; CDR3: CASSPMGQGGHASPLHF; DNA: TGTGCCAGCAGTCCGATGGGACAGGGAGGGCATGCTTCACCCCTCCACTTT
size: once; D: -; J: TRBJ1-3; V: TRBV12-2; CDR3: CASRYSRGSGNTIYF; DNA: TGTGCAAGTCGCTACTCAAGGGGATCTGGAAACACCATATATTTT